This T cell receptor (beta chain) appears in the sequencing data of a study of monozygotic twins with cystic fibrosis (dated by TCRdb to the early 2020s). Background on the whole study: Barcoded libraries were prepared from 2.5 to 3.5 micrograms of fragmented DNA with roughly 14 PCR cycles. To assess genetic influence on V and J gene usage, the study compared TCR beta repertoires within and across 16 monozygotic twin pairs with cystic fibrosis. Made up mostly of children and adolescents, the cohort included ten female and six male twin pairs ranging in age from about 2.0 to 36.4 years, with a median of about 8.6 years. On the day of blood sampling, twins were ranked among 1,060 cohort participants for weight-for-height and for FEVPerc (FEV1 disease centile). Data for three of the twin pairs had already been reported earlier in a different context.

TCR beta CDR3 regions were amplified by multiplex PCR using the immunoSEQ immune profiling system, following the manufacturer's instructions. An Illumina NextSeq system was used to carry out the sequencing. The paper's data handling went like this. Sequence data were processed on the immunoSEQ Analyzer platform, and clonality was computed as the square root of Simpson's index of productive rearrangements. V and J usage similarity was measured by Jensen-Shannon distance, and CDR3 generation probabilities were computed with OLGA. Shared CDR3 sequences were searched in the immuneACCESS database (August 2020) and in VDJdb (December 2020). What TCRdb holds here is the immuneACCESS table cut down to in-frame rearrangements. Part of the clones is not present; checked against another copy, under half of the missing clones reflect an unresolved V gene, and the others are unexplained. V and J calls and clone size come straight from that table; D and trimming were deduced from the DNA. The sample table contains about 32,000 clones; only one count was recorded for 92% of them. The top ten clonotypes cover around 0.99% of the sample.

From the cysteine through the phenylalanine, the CDR3 covers 16 amino acids. The sequence is cut down to CDR3 DNA, 48 bases in frame from base 1. The germline V gene supplies CDR1 LGHNA and CDR2 YNFKEQ. Cut back by 0 bases and 7 bases, the V and J ends lie 18 bases apart. Study-wide findings and limitations: Simpson clonality tended to be low (median approximately 0.0095), which suggests a naive-dominated repertoire, although clonality was higher in the most severely affected patients. Monozygotic CF twin pairs shared significantly more nucleotide-identical clonotypes within each pair than unrelated CF individuals shared with one another (P = 0.000026, Mann-Whitney). The cohort was small, and no association was found between shared CDR3 numbers and age, concordance or disease severity. In 13 of 16 pairs, V gene usage most closely resembled the co-twin's, and the same held for J usage in 8 of 16 pairs, a pattern suggesting genetic constraints.

The twin pairs came from the European Cystic Fibrosis Twin and Sibling Study Cohort, a cohort that recruited patients from over a hundred CF clinics across 14 European countries. Zygosity and CFTR genotype were confirmed in-house, and zygosity was tested by multiplex PCR of nine short tandem repeat loci. Each twin gave a peripheral blood sample, and clinical parameters were documented on that same day of blood sampling. Phenol/chloroform extraction was used to isolate genomic DNA from peripheral blood cells, and the DNA was then kept in TE buffer at 4 degrees C. Notes on this clone: The specificity of this receptor is unknown. No base qualities exist here, and no much larger clone lies one base off it.

The rearranged chain carries TRBV4-2 and TRBJ1-2, and the D gene may be TRBD1, 5 bases matching. The sequencing sample was made of blood. The sequence was obtained from a girl aged 2-15 years with cystic fibrosis. The CDR3 amino acid sequence is: CASSQDMGSPGAGYTF. Read as DNA, the sequence is TGTGCCAGCAGCCAAGATATGGGGTCCCCCGGGGCTGGCTACACCTTC.